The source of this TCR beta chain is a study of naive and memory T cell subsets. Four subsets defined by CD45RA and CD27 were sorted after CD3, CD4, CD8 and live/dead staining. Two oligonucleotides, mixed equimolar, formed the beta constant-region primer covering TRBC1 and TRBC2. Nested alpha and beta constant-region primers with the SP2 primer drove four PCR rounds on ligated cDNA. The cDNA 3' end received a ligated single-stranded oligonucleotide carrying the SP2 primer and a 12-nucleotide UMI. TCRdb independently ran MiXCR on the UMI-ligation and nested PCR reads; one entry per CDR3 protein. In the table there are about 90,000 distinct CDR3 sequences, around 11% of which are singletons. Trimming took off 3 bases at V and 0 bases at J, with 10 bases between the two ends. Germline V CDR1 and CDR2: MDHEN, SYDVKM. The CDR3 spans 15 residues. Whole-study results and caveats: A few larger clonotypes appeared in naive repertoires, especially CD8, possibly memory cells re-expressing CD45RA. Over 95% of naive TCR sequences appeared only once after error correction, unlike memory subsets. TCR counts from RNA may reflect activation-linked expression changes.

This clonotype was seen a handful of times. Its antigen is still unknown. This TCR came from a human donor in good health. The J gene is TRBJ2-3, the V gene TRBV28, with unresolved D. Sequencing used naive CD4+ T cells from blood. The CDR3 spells CASSFLGASTDTQYF. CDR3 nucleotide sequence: TGTGCCAGCAGTTTTCTTGGAGCTAGCACAGATACGCAGTATTTT.